A selection of T cell receptor beta chains follows, all from one sample in a study of neoadjuvant nivolumab and ipilimumab in lung cancer. TCRdb keeps only in-frame clones here, not all; method: immunoSEQ multiplex PCR. Counted here are around 30,000 clones, 83% occurring once; the ten biggest clones make up about 5.5%. The material sequenced was tumor tissue, taken after neoadjuvant nivolumab, alone or with ipilimumab, at or shortly before surgery. The receptors were sampled from an adult with non-small cell lung cancer. Both conserved end residues are part of each CDR3. Fields, in order: CDR3 protein, CDR3 DNA, V gene, J gene, D gene, clone size. A D gene is named only where the DNA matches it firmly. Clone size, where shown, is once, few, many, or a class for clones that have expanded.

CASSLDRAVQYF,TGCGCCAGCAGCTTGGACAGGGCTGTGCAGTACTTC,TRBV5-1,TRBJ2-7,-,-
CASSSLQAGEDEKLFF,TGTGCCAGCAGTTCCCTCCAGGCAGGGGAGGATGAAAAACTGTTTTTT,TRBV6-5,TRBJ1-4,-,-
CASSLVAGGDYGYTF,TGCGCCAGCAGCTTGGTGGCGGGGGGCGACTATGGCTACACCTTC,TRBV5-1,TRBJ1-2,-,-
CASSLAGDQPQHF,TGTGCCAGCAGCTTAGCTGGTGATCAGCCCCAGCATTTT,TRBV7-6,TRBJ1-5,-,-
CASSPMGRLAEKAKNIQYF,TGTGCCAGCAGCCCGATGGGACGACTAGCGGAAAAAGCCAAAAACATTCAGTACTTC,TRBV7-9,TRBJ2-4,TRBD2,-
CSVDPTSGTYNEQFF,TGCAGCGTTGACCCAACCAGCGGGACTTACAATGAGCAGTTCTTC,TRBV29-1,TRBJ2-1,TRBD2,-
CASIPGRSSPLHF,TGTGCCAGCATCCCGGGAAGGAGTTCACCCCTCCACTTT,TRBV28,TRBJ1-6,-,-
CASRLGQGTDTQYF,TGTGCCAGCAGGTTGGGACAGGGAACAGATACGCAGTATTTT,TRBV28,TRBJ2-3,TRBD1,-
CASSLREANYGYTF,TGCGCCAGCAGCTTGCGCGAAGCTAACTATGGCTACACCTTC,TRBV5-1,TRBJ1-2,-,-
CASSTPGQHNSPLHF,TGTGCCAGCAGCACCCCGGGACAGCATAATTCACCCCTCCACTTT,TRBV7-2,TRBJ1-6,TRBD1,-
CASSPSGDTQYF,TGTGCCAGCTCACCGTCCGGAGATACGCAGTATTTT,TRBV18,TRBJ2-3,-,-
CSVEESHGGTQYF,TGCAGCGTTGAAGAAAGTCACGGCGGGACCCAGTACTTC,TRBV29-1,TRBJ2-5,-,-
CASSLDRQDTQYF,TGTGCCAGCAGCTTAGATCGGCAGGATACGCAGTATTTT,TRBV11-3,TRBJ2-3,-,-
CASIGQGGSYEQYF,TGTGCCAGCATTGGGCAGGGGGGTTCCTACGAGCAGTACTTC,TRBV5-6,TRBJ2-7,-,-
CASSQDGRAFTGELFF,TGCGCCAGCAGCCAAGACGGGAGGGCCTTCACCGGGGAGCTGTTTTTT,TRBV4-3,TRBJ2-2,TRBD2,once
CASSLWDRGGNEQYF,TGTGCCAGCAGCTTATGGGACAGGGGGGGGAACGAGCAGTACTTC,TRBV7-2,TRBJ2-7,TRBD1,-
CASSFFTDTQYF,TGTGCCAGCAGCTTCTTCACAGATACGCAGTATTTT,TRBV7-2,TRBJ2-3,-,-
CASSQDHGQPQHF,TGTGCCAGCAGCCAAGATCATGGTCAGCCCCAGCATTTT,TRBV14,TRBJ1-5,-,-
CAWGVQESTEAFF,TGTGCCTGGGGGGTACAGGAGAGCACTGAAGCTTTCTTT,TRBV30,TRBJ1-1,-,-
CASSFITSGNEQFF,TGTGCCAGCAGCTTCATCACTAGCGGGAATGAGCAGTTCTTC,TRBV7-9,TRBJ2-1,TRBD2,-
CASSPRTDYGVSPLHF,TGTGCCAGCAGCCCCCGGACCGATTACGGGGTTTCACCCCTCCACTTT,TRBV7-2,TRBJ1-6,-,-
CASSSRTGENIQYF,TGTGCCAGCAGCTCGAGGACAGGAGAAAACATTCAGTACTTC,TRBV11-2,TRBJ2-4,TRBD1,-
CASSLALAGIGDREQYF,TGTGCCAGCAGCTTGGCATTAGCGGGTATTGGTGATCGAGAGCAGTACTTC,TRBV5-5,TRBJ2-7,TRBD2,few
CSVALVAGAYEQYF,TGCAGCGTTGCGTTGGTAGCGGGAGCTTACGAGCAGTACTTC,TRBV29-1,TRBJ2-7,TRBD2,-
CAISQGQQNQPQHF,TGTGCCATCAGCCAGGGACAGCAAAATCAGCCCCAGCATTTT,TRBV10-3,TRBJ1-5,TRBD1,-
CASSLWDGSEAFF,TGTGCCAGCAGCCTGTGGGACGGATCAGAAGCTTTCTTT,TRBV5-6,TRBJ1-1,-,-
CASSLRQGARYNTEAFF,TGCGCCAGCAGCTTAAGACAGGGGGCGAGGTATAACACTGAAGCTTTCTTT,TRBV5-1,TRBJ1-1,TRBD1,-
CSVVGNRGTGGLMNTEAFF,TGCAGCGTTGTCGGAAACCGCGGGACAGGGGGACTCATGAACACTGAAGCTTTCTTT,TRBV29-1,TRBJ1-1,TRBD1,few
CASSQGGKRGNSRNTEAFF,TGCGCCAGCAGCCAAGGAGGGAAGAGGGGGAATTCCAGGAACACTGAAGCTTTCTTT,TRBV4-3,TRBJ1-1,-,once
CASSMRAGEVGETQYF,TGTGCCAGCAGCATGAGGGCAGGGGAAGTTGGCGAGACCCAGTACTTC,TRBV9,TRBJ2-5,-,-
CASRLARVREKLFF,TGTGCAAGTCGCTTAGCGAGGGTACGCGAAAAACTGTTTTTT,TRBV12-2,TRBJ1-4,-,-
CASSHPSGSHNEKLFF,TGTGCCAGCAGCCACCCTAGCGGCAGCCATAATGAAAAACTGTTTTTT,TRBV7-9,TRBJ1-4,-,once
CASGTGTSNQPQHF,TGTGCCAGTGGCACCGGGACGAGCAATCAGCCCCAGCATTTT,TRBV19,TRBJ1-5,-,-
CASSTGAYEQYF,TGTGCCAGCTCAACAGGAGCCTACGAGCAGTACTTC,TRBV18,TRBJ2-7,-,-
CASRSNYGYTF,TGTGCCAGCAGATCAAACTATGGCTACACCTTC,TRBV5-6,TRBJ1-2,-,-
CASSEGPSGRNEQFF,TGTGCCAGCAGTGAAGGCCCTAGCGGGAGGAATGAGCAGTTCTTC,TRBV6-1,TRBJ2-1,TRBD2,once
CASSHARAGANVLTF,TGTGCCAGCAGTCACGCCAGGGCTGGGGCCAACGTCCTGACTTTC,TRBV28,TRBJ2-6,-,-
CASTPVGGLITGELFF,TGTGCCAGCACCCCAGTAGGAGGATTAATCACCGGGGAGCTGTTTTTT,TRBV7-8,TRBJ2-2,-,-
CSVERSTDNEQFF,TGCAGCGTTGAACGCAGCACCGACAATGAGCAGTTCTTC,TRBV29-1,TRBJ2-1,-,-
CASSFEASTEAFF,TGCGCCAGCAGCTTCGAGGCCTCCACTGAAGCTTTCTTT,TRBV5-1,TRBJ1-1,-,-
CASSLQGLSYEQYF,TGTGCCAGCAGCTTGCAGGGTTTGAGCTACGAGCAGTACTTC,TRBV5-6,TRBJ2-7,-,few
CASSPGQGADYEQYF,TGCGCCAGCAGCCCGGGACAGGGGGCAGATTACGAGCAGTACTTC,TRBV4-1,TRBJ2-7,TRBD1,-
CAITYGVDYGYTF,TGTGCCATCACCTATGGGGTGGACTATGGCTACACCTTC,TRBV2,TRBJ1-2,-,-
CASSLDGDGYTF,TGTGCCAGCAGCTTAGACGGGGACGGCTACACCTTC,TRBV7-8,TRBJ1-2,-,-
CASSWMGVQETQYF,TGCGCCAGCAGCTGGATGGGGGTCCAAGAGACCCAGTACTTC,TRBV5-1,TRBJ2-5,-,-
CASSFGGGNEKLFF,TGTGCCAGCAGCTTTGGAGGGGGTAATGAAAAACTGTTTTTT,TRBV7-6,TRBJ1-4,-,-
CASKRTGGEQFF,TGTGCCAGCAAGAGGACAGGGGGGGAGCAGTTCTTC,TRBV27,TRBJ2-1,TRBD1,-
CASTWDGETNEKLFF,TGTGCCAGCACCTGGGACGGAGAAACTAATGAAAAACTGTTTTTT,TRBV2,TRBJ1-4,-,-
CASSPGGRGTEAFF,TGTGCCAGCAGCCCAGGGGGGCGGGGGACTGAAGCTTTCTTT,TRBV11-2,TRBJ1-1,TRBD1,-
CASKQRWEETQYF,TGTGCCAGCAAGCAGCGGTGGGAGGAGACCCAGTACTTC,TRBV28,TRBJ2-5,-,-